A single sample is the source of the 8 T cell receptor beta chains below, sequenced in a study of T cells in Graves' hyperthyroidism and ophthalmopathy (dated by TCRdb to about 2019). Libraries were constructed by multiplex PCR. Sequenced using an Illumina HiSeq 2000. The TCR beta CDR3 regions were amplified from the RNA transcripts. The first round of RT-PCR for the TCR CDR3 was performed with the HTBI primer set and the Qiagen OneStep RT-PCR kit. TCRdb reprocessing: public reads trimmed at Q25 with fastp, clones called with MiXCR, in-frame beta chains kept. Each entry merges the rows of one CDR3 protein and shows their most common DNA and genes. Counted in this sample were 350,000 or so distinct CDR3 sequences; 17% of them appeared once. Around a third of the sample is taken by the ten largest. Material: blood. The receptor set was obtained from a woman between 25 and 40 years old with Graves' hyperthyroidism that later progressed to Graves' ophthalmopathy.

This clonotype was observed many times. The rearrangement joins TRBV27 to TRBJ2-3; D is unclear. The V gene lost 5 bases and the J gene lost 4 bases, with 7 bases spanning the gap. Per germline, CDR1 MNHEY and CDR2 SMNVEV (reference sequence). The CDR3 totals 12 residues. The CDR3 DNA reads as TGTGCCAGCAGTCCCGGAGCAGATACGCAGTATTTT. This gives the protein CASSPGADTQYF.

At least ten counts were recorded for this clonotype. The chain is built from TRBV7-9 and TRBJ2-7; 9 bases map to TRBD1. Germline CDR1 reads SEHNR; CDR2 reads FQNEAQ (reference sequence). V dropped 1 base and J dropped 3; count of bases not matched to a gene: 13. The CDR3 sequence is 18 residues long. CDR3 in DNA: TGTGCCAGCAGCTTAGGAGGAGGAGCGGGACAGGGCTACTACGAGCAGTACTTC. It translates to CASSLGGGAGQGYYEQYF.

This clonotype has a count of ten or more. This chain links TRBV13 with TRBJ2-1; D might be TRBD2 (6 bases). Germline CDR1 PRHDT, CDR2 FYEKMQ (reference sequence). V was cut by 5 bases and J by 0 bases, with 8 bases left in between. The CDR3 has 14 residues. This CDR3 reads CASSKTSSYNEQFF. CDR3 coding DNA: TGTGCCAGCAGCAAGACTAGCTCCTACAATGAGCAGTTCTTC.

In its sample, this clonotype was seen a few times. DNA for the CDR3: TGCGCCAGCAGGTCCGCTACTACTCAAGAGACCCAGTACTTC. Its translation is CASRSATTQETQYF. The V and J genes are TRBV5-1 and TRBJ2-5; D unclear. The CDR3 runs 14 residues. Germline V gene data show CDR1 as SGHRS and CDR2 as YFSETQ. Deletions cut 5 bases from V and 2 bases from J, with 13 bases between.

This clonotype was counted many times. The rearrangement joins TRBV28 to TRBJ2-7; D is possibly TRBD1 (5 bases). Germline V gene data show CDR1 as MDHEN and CDR2 as SYDVKM. This CDR3 contains 15 residues. V lost 5 bases and J lost 5, with 19 bases in between. The CDR3 reads CASSPETAQRHEQYF. In DNA form, the CDR3 reads TGTGCCAGCAGTCCTGAGACAGCTCAAAGGCACGAGCAGTACTTC. The full variable domain, rest sourced from reference TRBV28 and TRBJ2-7, is DVKVTQSSRYLVKRTGEKVFLECVQDMDHENMFWYRQDPGLGLRLIYFSYDVKMKEKGDIPEGYSVSREKKERFSLILESASTNQTSMYLCASSPETAQRHEQYFGPGTRLTVT.

Of note for this clonotype: Since a much larger clone is just one base distant, this may be a read error. The conserved closing phenylalanine or tryptophan is absent in this CDR3, likely reflecting a read error. The V call is TRBV28, the J call TRBJ2-7; 9 bases line up with TRBD2. The germline V gene has CDR1 MDHEN and CDR2 SYDVKM. This CDR3 has 14 residues. After removal of 6 bases from V and 2 bases from J, the junction contained 5 bases not matched to a gene. In DNA, the CDR3 is TGTGCCAGCAGCAGACTAGCGGATACCTACGAGCAGTACTCC. Translation: CASSRLADTYEQYS.

The gene calls are TRBV29-1 and TRBJ2-3; D perhaps matches TRBD2 (6 bases). The CDR3 consists of 12 residues. Germline lookup yields CDR1 SQVTM and CDR2 ANQGSEA. V gave up 6 bases and J gave up 8 bases, with 15 bases separating them. Written as DNA, the CDR3 is TGCAGCGTCGGCGGGGTACCGTCTACGCAGTATTTT. Translating gives CSVGGVPSTQYF.

This sequence joins TRBV19 and TRBJ1-5; 8 nucleotides align to TRBD1. CDR3 length: 17 amino acids. CDR1 is LNHDA and CDR2 is SQIVND in the germline V gene (reference sequence). V gave up 7 bases and J gave up 0 bases; unmatched junction bases: 11. CDR3 coding DNA: TGTGCCAGTAAGGCAGCCGACAGGGGTTATAGCAATCAGCCCCAGCATTTT. It specifies CASKAADRGYSNQPQHF. The whole variable domain, remainder taken from reference TRBV19 and TRBJ1-5, is DGGITQSPKYLFRKEGQNVTLSCEQNLNHDAMYWYRQDPGQGLRLIYYSQIVNDFQKGDIAEGYSVSREKKESFPLTVTSAQKNPTAFYLCASKAADRGYSNQPQHFGDGTRLSIL.